This passage covers 10 T cell receptor beta chains from one sample sequenced in a study of T cell responses to AZD1222 COVID-19 vaccine. Sequencing used immunoSEQ multiplex PCR; TCRdb keeps in-frame clones, though not all of them. There are around 99,000 clones in the sample; over 80% occur only once, and 5% to 7.5% lies in the top ten. Sequenced here: peripheral blood, sampled 28 days after the second AZD1222 dose. These receptor sequences come from an adult who received the AZD1222 COVID-19 vaccine.

The J gene is TRBJ1-2, the V gene TRBV10-3, with D maybe TRBD1 (5 bases). The CDR3 covers 13 residues. Germline CDR1 is ENHRY and CDR2 is SYGVKD. With 8 bases removed from V and 5 bases from J, the gap between germline ends came to 15 bases. CDR3 loop: CAIGADGGYGYTF. The CDR3 DNA reads TGTGCCATCGGGGCAGACGGGGGGTATGGCTACACCTTC.

This clone was counted between two and nine times. Distinct nucleotide sequences in the sample also encode this CDR3. The chain carries TRBV11-2 and TRBJ1-4; the match to TRBD1 covers 9 bases. The CDR3 runs to 15 residues. The V segment lost 1 base and the J segment 5 bases; nucleotides outside the gene matches: 2. Germline CDR1 and CDR2: SGHAT and FQNNGV. CDR3 amino acids: CASSLGDRDNEKLFF. DNA of the CDR3: TGTGCCAGCAGCTTAGGGGACAGGGACAATGAAAAACTGTTTTTT.

The chain links TRBV20-1 to TRBJ2-2; D could derive from TRBD1 or TRBD2 (5 bases each). V lost 3 bases and J 7 bases, leaving 9 bases between the germline ends. Looked up from germline, CDR1 is DFQATT and CDR2 is SNEGSKA (reference sequence). The CDR3 spans 12 residues. DNA of the CDR3: TGCAGTGCTAGTAGGGGAGTCGGGGAGCTGTTTTTT. Translation gives CSASRGVGELFF.

The chain couples TRBV5-1 to TRBJ1-1; maybe TRBD1 (5 bases). The V gene's germline CDR1 is SGHRS and CDR2 YFSETQ. The CDR3 covers 14 residues. Trimming cost V 4 bases and J 11 bases, with 21 bases left between them. As DNA, the CDR3 is TGCGCCAGCAGCGCGCCGGGGCTCACTCTGGGTGCTTTCTTT. Its translation is CASSAPGLTLGAFF.

V and J are TRBV27 and TRBJ1-6; TRBD1 aligns across 9 bases. Germline CDR1 is MNHEY and CDR2 is SMNVEV (reference sequence). V lost 5 bases to trimming and J lost 4 bases; unmatched junction nucleotides: 3. This CDR3 spans 15 amino acids. The CDR3 is CASSHRGPYNSPLHF. The CDR3 DNA is TGTGCCAGCAGTCACAGGGGGCCTTATAATTCACCCCTCCACTTT.

The chain links TRBV5-1 to TRBJ1-2, with D possibly TRBD1 on 6 matching bases. V was trimmed by 0 bases and J by 5 bases, leaving 11 bases between them. Germline V gives CDR1 SGHRS, CDR2 YFSETQ. The CDR3 consists of 14 residues. The CDR3 bases are TGCGCCAGCAGCTTGGAGGGGGACGGATATGGCTACACCTTC. It is translated as CASSLEGDGYGYTF.

The rearrangement joins TRBV5-1 to TRBJ1-1; D might be TRBD1 (5 bases). Germline assignment: CDR1 SGHRS and CDR2 YFSETQ. V was cut by 1 base and J by 4 bases, with 11 bases left in between. The CDR3 runs to 14 residues. CDR3 residues: CASSLFGGGTEAFF. The DNA for the CDR3 is TGCGCCAGCAGCTTGTTTGGGGGAGGCACTGAAGCTTTCTTT.

V is TRBV9 and J is TRBJ1-2, with a weak D call TRBD1 (6 bases). The V gene's germline CDR1 is SGDLS and CDR2 YYNGEE. V was shortened by 3 bases and J by 6 bases, with 15 bases between the two germline ends. The CDR3 consists of 14 residues. The chain's CDR3 is CASSGQQGGDGYTF. CDR3 DNA sequence: TGTGCCAGCAGCGGTCAACAGGGTGGTGATGGCTACACCTTC.

The chain carries TRBV10-2 and TRBJ2-5; D remains unclear. This CDR3 contains 11 residues. With 0 bases removed from V and 5 bases from J, the gap between germline ends came to 1 base. Germline V gives CDR1 WSHSY, CDR2 SAAADI. The CDR3, as DNA: TGCGCCAGCAGTGAGTCCGAGACCCAGTACTTC. Translated: CASSESETQYF.

The rearrangement links TRBV6-4 to TRBJ1-4; 8 bases align to TRBD1. Germline V gene data show CDR1 as MRHNA and CDR2 as SNTAGT. V lost 8 bases to trimming and J lost 8 bases; unmatched junction nucleotides: 10. The CDR3 spans 14 residues. CDR3 nucleotides: TGTGCCAGCGGGGGTCTGACAGGGGCGGAAAAACTGTTTTTT. Its protein product is CASGGLTGAEKLFF.